The 19 T cell receptor beta chains presented below share a single source sample, sequenced in a study of blood T cell repertoires in COVID-19. Assay: immunoSEQ multiplex PCR; the TCRdb copy retains only in-frame clones and omits some. Altogether some 150,000 clones are present, 75% to 85% being singletons, with the ten largest covering roughly 0.52%. Sequenced input: peripheral blood. The receptors come from a man aged 60-69 years with acute or convalescent COVID-19.

The chain joins TRBV6-2 or TRBV6-3 to TRBJ2-2, with a tentative D call TRBD1 (7 bases). Germline V gives CDR1 MNHEY, CDR2 SVGEGT. V lost 4 bases to trimming and J lost 4 bases, with 13 bases between them. CDR3 length: 15 amino acids. CDR3 protein: CASSFQGGGTGELFF. In DNA, the CDR3 is TGTGCCAGCAGTTTCCAGGGGGGCGGCACCGGGGAGCTGTTTTTT.

V is TRBV5-4 and J is TRBJ2-5; possibly TRBD1 for D (5 bases). This CDR3 is 14 amino acids long. V lost 1 base, J lost 4 bases, and 11 bases lay in between. CDR1 and CDR2 from the germline V gene are SGHNT and YYREEE (reference sequence). The CDR3 sequence: CASSLNGARETQYF. The CDR3 DNA sequence: TGTGCCAGCAGCTTGAATGGGGCTCGAGAGACCCAGTACTTC.

The chain employs TRBV10-3 and TRBJ2-3, with 7 bases aligning to TRBD2. The ends lost 8 bases at V and 2 bases at J; junction bases unmatched: 4. This CDR3 is 13 amino acids long. Germline V lookup: CDR1 ENHRY, CDR2 SYGVKD. The CDR3 DNA reads TGTGCCATCGGGGGGGACTTCACAGATACGCAGTATTTT. Protein sequence: CAIGGDFTDTQYF.

The chain carries TRBV2 and TRBJ2-1; 9 nucleotides align to TRBD1. The CDR3 is 14 amino acids. V lost 4 bases and J lost 7; bases outside the gene matches: 5. Germline V gene sequence: CDR1 SNHLY, CDR2 FYNNEI. The CDR3 region is CASSAYRGRNEQFF. The CDR3 region has the DNA TGTGCCAGCAGTGCTTACAGGGGGCGAAATGAGCAGTTCTTC.

This clone is a singleton in its sample. V gene TRBV3-1 (or the pseudogene TRBV3-2) combines with J gene TRBJ1-5, with unresolved D. There are 14 residues in the CDR3. Germline V gives CDR1 LGHDT, CDR2 YNNKEL (reference sequence). V shed 0 bases and J shed 4 bases, with 7 bases lying between them. This CDR3 reads CASSQDPTNQPQHF. In DNA, the CDR3 is TGTGCCAGCAGCCAAGATCCCACAAATCAGCCCCAGCATTTT.

The CDR3 coding sequence is TGTGCCAGCAAGGAGACAGGCGCGGGAAACACCATATATTTT. Encoded protein: CASKETGAGNTIYF. The chain uses TRBV5-6 and TRBJ1-3, with TRBD1 as a possible D gene (6 bases). V gave up 6 bases and J gave up 4 bases, with 14 bases separating them. The CDR3 consists of 14 residues. In germline, CDR1 is SGHDT, CDR2 YYEEEE.

CDR3 coding DNA: TGTGCCAGCAGTTTAGGCCTCATAGCGGACCCCTACAATGAGCAGTTCTTC. It specifies CASSLGLIADPYNEQFF. The V and J genes are TRBV28 and TRBJ2-1, with D maybe TRBD2 (6 bases). The CDR3 totals 17 residues. Trimming removed 2 bases at V and 2 bases at J, with 16 bases between. Per the germline V gene, CDR1 is MDHEN and CDR2 is SYDVKM.

The rearrangement links TRBV6-5 to TRBJ1-1, with a possible D match to TRBD1 (5 bases). This CDR3 spans 14 amino acids. Trimming stripped 5 bases from V and 4 bases from J, with 14 bases between. Germline loops: CDR1 MNHEY, CDR2 SVGAGI. Written as DNA, the CDR3 is TGTGCCAGCAGTAAGGGACTCTCGTTCACTGAAGCTTTCTTT. It specifies CASSKGLSFTEAFF.

This clone was found once. The chain has TRBV3-1 (or the pseudogene TRBV3-2) and TRBJ2-7, with D unresolved. There are 14 residues in the CDR3. Germline V lookup: CDR1 LGHDT, CDR2 YNNKEL (reference sequence). Trimming cost V 0 bases and J 0 bases, with 6 bases left between them. The CDR3 is CASSQDFHSYEQYF. In DNA form, the CDR3 reads TGTGCCAGCAGCCAAGATTTCCACTCCTACGAGCAGTACTTC.

The V and J genes are TRBV19 and TRBJ2-6; a possible D gene is TRBD1 (6 bases). CDR1 is LNHDA and CDR2 is SQIVND in the germline V gene (reference sequence). Trimming pared 9 bases from V and 0 bases from J, leaving 9 bases between. The CDR3 sequence is 14 residues long. This CDR3 reads CASRQASGANVLTF. In DNA form, the CDR3 reads TGTGCCAGCCGACAGGCCTCTGGGGCCAACGTCCTGACTTTC.

This rearrangement joins TRBV23-1 to TRBJ1-2; the match to TRBD1 covers 7 bases. TRBV23-1 is an ORF, and what it does is uncertain. J was trimmed by 4 bases and V by 1 base; bases with no gene match: 6. The length of the CDR3 is 15 residues. CDR3: CASSQCFRDSYGYTF. The CDR3 nucleotides read TGCGCCAGCAGTCAATGCTTCCGGGACAGCTATGGCTACACCTTC.

CDR3 nucleotide sequence: TGTGCCAGTAAGGTCGGCGGGGTCAATCAGCCCCAGCATTTT. This codes for CASKVGGVNQPQHF. The chain employs TRBV19 and TRBJ1-5; unclear D gene. Looked up from germline, CDR1 is LNHDA and CDR2 is SQIVND (reference sequence). Trimming took off 7 bases at V and 3 bases at J, with 13 bases between the two ends. The CDR3 has 14 amino acids.

This clone was seen more than once but under ten times. The chain couples TRBV19 to TRBJ2-7, with TRBD2 identical over 11 bases. Germline trimming cut 5 bases from V and 2 bases from J; bases unmatched to any gene: 5. Germline V gene sequence: CDR1 LNHDA, CDR2 SQIVND (reference sequence). CDR3 size: 15 residues. CDR3: CASSPLAGGTYEQYF. The CDR3 DNA reads TGTGCCAGTAGTCCTCTAGCGGGAGGAACCTACGAGCAGTACTTC.

V usage is TRBV18 and J usage is TRBJ2-5, with 7 bases aligning to TRBD1. Germline V gene lookup returns CDR1 KGHSH and CDR2 LQKENI. With 5 bases clipped from V and 1 base from J, the junction kept 1 base outside the gene matches. The CDR3 is 13 amino acids. CDR3 DNA sequence: TGTGCCAGCTCAGGGACAGCCCAAGAGACCCAGTACTTC. It is translated as CASSGTAQETQYF.

CDR3 region: CASSTDPGLAGQYF. In DNA, the CDR3 is TGTGCCAGCAGCACGGATCCGGGACTAGCGGGGCAGTACTTC. The chain combines TRBV11-2 with TRBJ2-4; TRBD2 aligns across 13 bases. This CDR3 is built from 14 residues. The V segment lost 5 bases and the J segment 13 bases; nucleotides outside the gene matches: 8. Germline CDR1 reads SGHAT; CDR2 reads FQNNGV.

CDR3 in amino acids: CASTQLRGAGELFF. CDR3 nucleotide sequence: TGTGCCAGCACGCAACTCCGGGGGGCCGGGGAGCTGTTTTTT. The chain joins TRBV6-6 to TRBJ2-2; 7 bases align to TRBD2. Germline loops: CDR1 MNHNY, CDR2 SVGAGI (reference sequence). V gave up 7 bases and J gave up 6 bases; unmatched junction bases: 8. The CDR3 length is 14 residues.

The rearrangement links TRBV5-4 to TRBJ2-3; maybe TRBD2 (7 bases). With 7 bases removed from V and 5 bases from J, the gap between germline ends came to 14 bases. CDR3 size: 13 residues. The V gene's germline CDR1 is SGHNT and CDR2 YYREEE (reference sequence). CDR3 DNA: TGTGCCAGCGGGAGGGGGGTGGAAGATACGCAGTATTTT. Translation: CASGRGVEDTQYF. The full variable domain, its missing parts supplied by reference TRBV5-4 and TRBJ2-3, is ETGVTQSPTHLIKTRGQQVTLRCSSQSGHNTVSWYQQALGQGPQFIFQYYREEENGRGNFPPRFSGLQFPNYSSELNVNALELDDSALYLCASGRGVEDTQYFGPGTRLTVL.

The V gene is TRBV2, the J gene TRBJ1-4; 8 bases agree with TRBD1. The CDR3 is 14 amino acids. Germline values: CDR1 SNHLY, CDR2 FYNNEI. With V trimmed by 7 bases and J by 8 bases, 9 bases remained unmatched. The CDR3 here is CASMDREVAEKLFF. As DNA, the CDR3 is TGTGCCAGCATGGACAGGGAGGTAGCCGAAAAACTGTTTTTT.

V gene TRBV19 combines with J gene TRBJ1-1; D remains ambiguous. Germline CDR1 and CDR2: LNHDA and SQIVND (reference sequence). Trimming took off 4 bases at V and 3 bases at J, with 15 bases between the two ends. The length of the CDR3 is 15 residues. For the CDR3, the DNA is TGTGCCAGTAGTACTGGAGACCATCGGGACACTGAAGCTTTCTTT. Its protein product is CASSTGDHRDTEAFF.